This entry is about one TCR beta chain. Repertoires were generated with immunoSEQ multiplex PCR, while TCRdb's copy carries only in-frame clones and drops some. The sample contains approximately 150,000 clones, over 80% of which appear only once. This entry is derived from a study of blood T cell repertoires in COVID-19. Study details: From T cells, B-cell-depleted T cells, or PBMCs came the material, which was cDNA or gDNA.

The TCR sequence derives from a man aged 60 to 75 who had recovered from COVID-19. The sequencing sample was made of PBMCs or T cells enriched from blood (not recorded which).

CDR3 nucleotide sequence: TGTGCCAGCCCCCCCAGAGGCGGCACCGGGGAGCTGTTTTTT. Amino acid sequence: CASPPRGGTGELFF. This chain joins TRBV7-8 and TRBJ2-2; no clear D. Germline CDR1 SGHVS, CDR2 FQNEAQ. Trimming pared 8 bases from V and 4 bases from J, leaving 14 bases between. The CDR3 extends over 14 amino acids.